This TCR beta chain is drawn from a study of cytomegalovirus exposure and HLA in healthy donors. General observations from the study: Among the CMV-associated chains, a few were confirmed in vitro as specific for CMV antigens.

Notes on this clone: Antigen: not known.

The CDR3 has 15 amino acids. Trimming cost V 0 bases and J 2 bases, with 10 bases left between them. With 60 Vbeta and 13 Jbeta primers, the PCR was carried out. The table came from immunoSEQ multiplex PCR; TCRdb's copy has only in-frame clones and leaves some out. The sample has over 100,000 clones; around 74% are singletons. The clonotype comes from a male donor in good health and CMV-seronegative. The sequencing sample was made of PBMCs. The genes are TRBV6-7 and TRBJ2-5, with D tentatively TRBD1 (6 bases). TRBV6-7 is flagged as an ORF with uncertain function. CDR3 region: CASSYSYTGQETQYF. In DNA form, the CDR3 reads TGTGCCAGCAGTTACTCGTATACAGGGCAAGAGACCCAGTACTTC.